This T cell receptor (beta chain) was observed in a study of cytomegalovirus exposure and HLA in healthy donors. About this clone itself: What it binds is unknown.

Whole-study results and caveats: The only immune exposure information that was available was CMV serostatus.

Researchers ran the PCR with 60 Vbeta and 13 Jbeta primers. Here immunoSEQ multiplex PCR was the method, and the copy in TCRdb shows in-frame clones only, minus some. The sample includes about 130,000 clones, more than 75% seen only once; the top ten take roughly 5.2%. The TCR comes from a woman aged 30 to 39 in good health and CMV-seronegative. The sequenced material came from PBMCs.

In DNA, the CDR3 is TGTGCCAGCAGCCACGGCCCCTTGGGACCAGCGGGTAAGGAGGAGACCCAGTACTTC. Translated, it gives CASSHGPLGPAGKEETQYF. The V and J genes are TRBV4-2 and TRBJ2-5, with D tentatively TRBD2 (6 bases). Trimming left V 3 bases short and J 5 bases short, with 28 bases between. CDR3 length equals 19 residues. Per the germline V gene, CDR1 is LGHNA and CDR2 is YNFKEQ.